A selection of T cell receptor beta chains follows, all from one sample in a study of CD8+ T cells in alopecia areata. This table comes from immunoSEQ multiplex PCR, and its TCRdb copy is limited to in-frame clones, with some not included. This table holds roughly 130,000 clones, roughly 54% found once. The sequencing here drew on CD4+ T cells sorted from blood, taken at week 0. Receptor source: a human donor with alopecia areata. CDR3s include the opening cysteine and the closing phenylalanine or tryptophan. A D gene is named only where the DNA matches it firmly. Clone sizes are given selectively: once, few, many, or a class where the clone is expanded.

D gene	V gene	clone size	J gene	CDR3 protein	CDR3 DNA
.	TRBV14	.	TRBJ2-7	CASSQEAGLYEQYF	TGTGCCAGCAGCCAAGAGGCGGGCCTCTACGAGCAGTACTTC
TRBD2	TRBV7-3	.	TRBJ2-5	CASSLLAGETQYF	TGTGCCAGCAGCTTATTAGCGGGAGAGACCCAGTACTTC
.	TRBV9	.	TRBJ2-3	CASSVGTRGTDTQYF	TGTGCCAGCAGCGTAGGCACTAGAGGCACAGATACGCAGTATTTT
.	TRBV5-6	few	TRBJ1-1	CASRQEARVKANTEAFF	TGTGCCAGCAGGCAGGAGGCTAGGGTCAAGGCGAACACTGAAGCTTTCTTT
.	TRBV5-6	.	TRBJ2-5	CASSLIRTAQETQYF	TGTGCCAGCAGCTTGATTCGGACAGCCCAAGAGACCCAGTACTTC
.	TRBV5-4	.	TRBJ2-7	CASSTRRDSNYEQYF	TGTGCCAGCAGCACACGCCGGGACTCCAACTACGAGCAGTACTTC
.	TRBV27	.	TRBJ2-6	CASSSAVSGANVLTF	TGTGCCAGCAGTTCGGCAGTCTCTGGGGCCAACGTCCTGACTTTC
.	TRBV15	few	TRBJ2-3	CATSREQVGGDTQYF	TGTGCCACCAGCAGAGAGCAGGTTGGAGGGGATACGCAGTATTTT
TRBD2	TRBV5-1	.	TRBJ2-2	CASSLRLADTGELFF	TGCGCCAGCAGCTTGCGACTAGCGGACACCGGGGAGCTGTTTTTT
.	TRBV7-2	.	TRBJ2-7	CASSLLARAHEQYF	TGTGCCAGCAGCTTATTGGCCAGGGCCCACGAGCAGTACTTC
.	TRBV14	.	TRBJ1-1	CASSRQFMNTEAFF	TGTGCCAGCAGTCGACAGTTCATGAACACTGAAGCTTTCTTT
.	TRBV19	.	TRBJ1-5	CASTTGSLVRYQPQHF	TGTGCCAGTACCACTGGTTCGTTGGTGAGGTACCAGCCCCAGCATTTT
.	TRBV27	.	TRBJ1-5	CASRRHPTGDNQPQHF	TGTGCCAGCAGACGCCACCCGACGGGCGATAATCAGCCCCAGCATTTT
.	TRBV7-9	.	TRBJ2-5	CASSPDLETQYF	TGTGCCAGCAGCCCAGATTTGGAGACCCAGTACTTC
.	TRBV19	.	TRBJ2-7	CARPGTSQVAKWYYEQYF	TGTGCCAGACCCGGGACGTCTCAAGTAGCGAAATGGTACTACGAGCAGTACTTC
.	TRBV10-3	.	TRBJ1-1	CAISEVSGTNTEAFF	TGTGCCATCAGTGAGGTTTCGGGAACGAACACTGAAGCTTTCTTT
.	TRBV7-9	.	TRBJ1-5	CASSLGGQGQPQHF	TGTGCCAGCAGCTTAGGAGGGCAAGGTCAGCCCCAGCATTTT
.	TRBV4-3	few	TRBJ1-3	CASSLTLDRTTGNTIYF	TGCGCCAGCAGCCTAACCTTGGACAGAACTACTGGAAACACCATATATTTT
.	TRBV7-2	.	TRBJ1-5	CASNLPGNQPQHF	TGTGCCAGCAACCTTCCGGGCAATCAGCCCCAGCATTTT
TRBD2	TRBV5-1	.	TRBJ2-5	CASSPNTSGRETQYF	TGCGCCAGCAGCCCAAACACTAGCGGCCGAGAGACCCAGTACTTC
.	TRBV19	.	TRBJ2-6	CASSFGVAGANVLTF	TGTGCCAGTAGTTTTGGTGTAGCCGGGGCCAACGTCCTGACTTTC
.	TRBV21-1	few	TRBJ2-7	CASSKNPRTAISDQYF	TGTGCCAGCAGCAAAAACCCAAGGACAGCGATATCGGATCAGTACTTC
TRBD1	TRBV7-9	once	TRBJ1-5	CASSRTGGQDQPQHF	TGTGCCAGCAGCCGGACAGGGGGCCAGGATCAGCCCCAGCATTTT
TRBD1	TRBV5-6	once	TRBJ2-5	CASSYRGAGETQYF	TGTGCCAGCAGCTACAGGGGAGCCGGAGAGACCCAGTACTTC
TRBD1	TRBV5-1	.	TRBJ2-7	CASSREGGPYEQYF	TGCGCCAGCAGCCGAGAAGGGGGCCCCTACGAGCAGTACTTC
TRBD1	TRBV5-1	.	TRBJ2-3	CASMDRAADTQYF	TGCGCCAGCATGGACAGGGCAGCAGATACGCAGTATTTT
TRBD1	TRBV10-3	.	TRBJ1-2	CAITRQGGYTF	TGTGCCATCACCCGACAGGGTGGCTACACCTTC
.	TRBV4-3	.	TRBJ2-2	CASSQAIPGPNTGELFF	TGCGCCAGCAGCCAGGCGATCCCGGGGCCGAACACCGGGGAGCTGTTTTTT
.	TRBV6-1	.	TRBJ2-5	CASSEYSFAETQYF	TGTGCCAGCAGTGAATATTCGTTTGCGGAGACCCAGTACTTC
.	TRBV18	.	TRBJ2-3	CASSSDLRNTDTQYF	TGTGCCAGCTCATCGGACTTGCGGAACACAGATACGCAGTATTTT
TRBD1	TRBV28	.	TRBJ1-5	CASSLEGAFQPQHF	TGTGCCAGCAGTTTAGAGGGGGCTTTTCAGCCCCAGCATTTT
TRBD1	TRBV4-1	.	TRBJ2-1	CASRAGQDYNEQFF	TGCGCCAGCAGGGCCGGACAGGACTACAATGAGCAGTTCTTC
.	TRBV5-6	.	TRBJ2-7	CASSLGGADSYEQYF	TGTGCCAGCAGCCTAGGAGGGGCCGACTCCTACGAGCAGTACTTC
.	TRBV15	.	TRBJ2-7	CATSRDGGEQYF	TGTGCCACCAGCAGAGATGGGGGTGAGCAGTACTTC
.	TRBV6-5	.	TRBJ1-1	CASSYQQGYGTEAFF	TGTGCCAGCAGTTACCAGCAGGGGTATGGGACTGAAGCTTTCTTT
.	TRBV27	.	TRBJ1-2	CASSPSTGLRGGYTF	TGTGCCAGCAGTCCAAGTACAGGGCTCCGAGGGGGCTACACCTTC
.	TRBV19	.	TRBJ2-6	CASSIPPGSGANVLTF	TGTGCCAGTAGTATCCCCCCGGGCTCTGGGGCCAACGTCCTGACTTTC
.	TRBV7-8	.	TRBJ1-1	CASSVASGRAEAFF	TGTGCCAGCAGCGTCGCCTCTGGACGGGCTGAAGCTTTCTTT
.	TRBV6-5	.	TRBJ2-4	CASTTPGIRIQYF	TGTGCCAGCACTACGCCCGGGATACGGATTCAGTACTTC
TRBD1	TRBV7-2	.	TRBJ1-1	CASSPRTGRYTEAFF	TGTGCCAGCAGCCCAAGGACAGGGAGGTATACTGAAGCTTTCTTT
.	TRBV7-9	few	TRBJ2-2	CASSLAEGELFF	TGTGCCAGCAGCTTAGCGGAAGGGGAGCTGTTTTTT
.	TRBV19	.	TRBJ1-5	CASSIEGGQPQHF	TGTGCCAGTAGTATAGAGGGAGGGCAGCCCCAGCATTTT
TRBD1	TRBV9	.	TRBJ1-2	CASSVGQGFSYGYTF	TGTGCCAGCAGCGTAGGACAGGGATTTAGCTATGGCTACACCTTC
TRBD1	TRBV7-2	once	TRBJ1-2	CASSLGTGMGYGYTF	TGTGCCAGCAGCTTAGGGACAGGGATGGGCTATGGCTACACCTTC
.	TRBV7-9	few	TRBJ1-2	CASSLVQGGGYTF	TGTGCCAGCAGTTTAGTCCAGGGCGGTGGCTACACCTTC
.	TRBV4-3	few	TRBJ2-5	CASSQEWGTQETQYF	TGCGCCAGCAGCCAAGAATGGGGCACACAAGAGACCCAGTACTTC
.	TRBV7-2	.	TRBJ1-2	CASSLTATPNYGYTF	TGTGCCAGCAGCTTAACGGCGACTCCCAACTATGGCTACACCTTC
.	TRBV7-3	.	TRBJ2-2	CASSPTAGKSGELFF	TGTGCCAGCAGCCCTACGGCAGGGAAGAGCGGGGAGCTGTTTTTT
.	TRBV15	.	TRBJ2-2	CATSSGRRNTGELFF	TGTGCCACCAGCAGCGGCAGGCGAAACACCGGGGAGCTGTTTTTT
.	TRBV27	.	TRBJ1-5	CASRWDSNQPQHF	TGTGCCAGCAGGTGGGACAGCAATCAGCCCCAGCATTTT
.	TRBV25-1	.	TRBJ2-7	CASSDGGSYEQYF	TGTGCCAGCAGTGATGGGGGGTCCTACGAGCAGTACTTC
.	TRBV7-2	few	TRBJ2-3	CASSLDISDTQYF	TGTGCCAGCAGCCTCGATATATCAGATACGCAGTATTTT
.	TRBV11-3	.	TRBJ2-1	CASSLDSSYNEQFF	TGTGCCAGCAGCTTAGACAGCAGCTACAATGAGCAGTTCTTC